The 8 T cell receptor beta chains below were found in one sample sequenced in a study of shared clonotypes between healthy human individuals. The protocol was immunoSEQ multiplex PCR, while the TCRdb copy is restricted to in-frame clones and leaves out a portion. The table lists around 990,000 clones, around three quarters of them singletons. The sample taken for sequencing was memory CD4+ T cells from PBMCs. Subset given: CD45RA-negative fraction. The receptors come from a young man in good health. Some clones in this sample may be carry-over from other donors' samples.

V usage is TRBV11-2 and J usage is TRBJ2-3; a possible D gene is TRBD1 (5 bases). This CDR3 region has 16 residues. The V and J ends lost 1 base and 3 bases respectively, with 14 bases between them. Germline-derived CDR1 and CDR2 are SGHAT and FQNNGV. CDR3 nucleotides: TGTGCCAGCAGCTTAGTCCCAGGGATGGTGACAGATACGCAGTATTTT. This sequence encodes CASSLVPGMVTDTQYF.

The chain has TRBV15 and TRBJ1-4; D is possibly TRBD1 (6 bases). V lost 3 bases and J lost 12, with 14 bases in between. Germline V CDR1 and CDR2: LNHNV, YYDKDF (reference sequence). The CDR3 extends over 13 amino acids. The CDR3 protein is CATSREGTSELFF. The CDR3 DNA follows: TGTGCCACCAGCAGGGAGGGGACATCAGAACTGTTTTTT. Complete variable domain (other parts from reference TRBV15 and TRBJ1-4): DAMVIQNPRYQVTQFGKPVTLSCSQTLNHNVMYWYQQKSSQAPKLLFHYYDKDFNNEADTPDNFQSRRPNTSFCFLDIRSPGLGDTAMYLCATSREGTSELFFGSGTQLSVL.

The chain uses TRBV7-2 and TRBJ2-1; D gene unclear. V was clipped by 6 bases and J by 3 bases, with 21 bases between them. The CDR3 runs 17 residues. Germline V lookup: CDR1 SGHTA, CDR2 FQGNSA. The CDR3 coding sequence is TGTGCCAGCAGTCAATCCCTGCGACTGAATAACTACAATGAGCAGTTCTTC. Encoded protein: CASSQSLRLNNYNEQFF.

This clone was seen ten or more times. V gene TRBV28 combines with J gene TRBJ1-2, with D perhaps matching TRBD1 (6 bases). The CDR3 is made up of 15 amino acids. V lost 3 bases, J lost 2 bases, and 13 bases lay in between. Germline V lookup: CDR1 MDHEN, CDR2 SYDVKM. Written as DNA, the CDR3 is TGTGCCAGCAGTTTTAGGAGGGGGGTAAACTATGGCTACACCTTC. Its translation is CASSFRRGVNYGYTF.

CDR3 in amino acids: CAWSPDFDEQYF. The DNA for the CDR3 is TGTGCCTGGAGCCCCGACTTCGACGAGCAGTACTTC. V and J are TRBV30 and TRBJ2-7; D gene unclear. V was pared by 3 bases and J by 5 bases, with 11 bases between. Germline V gives CDR1 GTSNPN, CDR2 SVGIG (reference sequence). The CDR3 sequence is 12 residues long.

The V and J genes are TRBV28 and TRBJ2-7; TRBD2 aligns across 12 bases. CDR1 MDHEN and CDR2 SYDVKM come from the germline V gene. The CDR3 is 14 residues long. J was trimmed by 5 bases and V by 5 bases; bases with no gene match: 4. CDR3 sequence: CASSRTSGTNEQYF. The CDR3 DNA is TGTGCCAGCAGTCGGACTAGCGGGACGAACGAGCAGTACTTC.

This clone showed up just a few times. J is TRBJ1-5 and V is TRBV6-1, with D unclear. The CDR3 extends over 12 amino acids. Germline V gene sequence: CDR1 MNHNS, CDR2 SASEGT. V lost 5 bases and J lost 7, with 9 bases in between. CDR3 in DNA: TGTGCCAGCAGTTTGAGCAGGCAGCCCCAGCATTTT. Encoded protein: CASSLSRQPQHF.

Details on this clone: This could be a read error, since a much larger clone is one nucleotide away. This chain uses TRBV6-1 with TRBJ1-1, with D possibly matching TRBD1 (6 bases). The germline V gene has CDR1 MNHNS and CDR2 SASEGT. The CDR3 consists of 12 residues. This CDR3 is CASQGPTPEAFF. The CDR3 DNA is TGTGCCAGCCAGGGGCCAACCCCTGAGGCTTTCTTT.